This T cell receptor (beta chain) was captured by sequencing in a study of beta chain features in type 1 diabetes. Study as a whole: What patients shared with healthy donors was a similar profile of age, gender and cell yields.

The investigators reverse transcribed all of the isolated RNA, so they sequenced expressed TCRB transcripts. Repertoires were generated with immunoSEQ multiplex PCR, while TCRdb's copy carries only in-frame clones and drops some. The sample contains 620,000 or so clones, about a sixth of which appear only once. There are a few counts of this clone. Antigen: not known. In total, each donor contributed a single heparinised blood draw that averaged around 0.12 L. Study-level results: Researchers could not determine here whether HLA type influences TCRB rearrangement. Sampled from patients, naive, central memory and Treg TCRB repertoires appeared more similar than those sampled from healthy donors.

J was trimmed by 3 bases and V by 2 bases; bases with no gene match: 4. The length of the CDR3 is 15 residues. Germline assignment: CDR1 SGHRS and CDR2 YFSETQ. The clonotype originates from a man younger than 35 in good health. This sequence joins TRBV5-1 and TRBJ2-1, with 8 bases fitting TRBD1. Sequencing was done on a sample of naive CD4+ T cells from blood. CDR3 residues: CASSLPGQVYNEQFF. The CDR3 bases are TGCGCCAGCAGCTTACCGGGACAGGTCTACAATGAGCAGTTCTTC.